This entry lists 8 T cell receptor beta chains sequenced from one sample in a study of blood T cell repertoires in COVID-19. Some clones are missing from TCRdb's copy, which holds only in-frame ones; the method was immunoSEQ multiplex PCR. The sample lists 150,000 to 200,000 clones, roughly 90% seen once, with approximately 11% in the top ten. The sequencing sample was made of peripheral blood. The receptors were sampled from a woman aged 60-75 years with COVID-19, enrolled during active disease.

The genes are TRBV19 and TRBJ1-1, with a weak D call TRBD1 (6 bases). Looked up from germline, CDR1 is LNHDA and CDR2 is SQIVND (reference sequence). CDR3 length equals 14 residues. With 9 bases removed from V and 0 bases from J, the gap between germline ends came to 14 bases. The CDR3 DNA follows: TGTGCCAGCACCTGGACAGAGATGAACACTGAAGCTTTCTTT. The encoded protein is CASTWTEMNTEAFF.

The rearrangement links TRBV19 to TRBJ2-2; 7 bases are shared with TRBD2. The trim removed 8 bases at V and 2 bases at J, leaving 8 bases unmatched. Germline-derived CDR1 and CDR2 are LNHDA and SQIVND (reference sequence). CDR3 length: 15 residues. CDR3 loop: CASRGRGLNTGELFF. CDR3 nucleotide sequence: TGTGCCAGTCGCGGGCGGGGGTTAAACACCGGGGAGCTGTTTTTT.

This chain uses TRBV4-1 with TRBJ1-1; unclear D gene. Per the germline V gene, CDR1 is MGHRA and CDR2 is YSYEKL. This CDR3 spans 16 amino acids. V was pared by 0 bases and J by 1 base, with 12 bases between. CDR3 bases: TGCGCCAGCAGCCAAGACGCGAGCAGGAAGAACACTGAAGCTTTCTTT. Amino acids: CASSQDASRKNTEAFF.

The chain is built from TRBV7-9 and TRBJ2-7; TRBD2 is a possible D gene (6 bases). The CDR3 has 15 amino acids. CDR1 and CDR2 (germline): SEHNR, FQNEAQ (reference sequence). V was clipped by 2 bases and J by 0 bases, with 11 bases between them. The CDR3 DNA is TGTGCCAGCAGCTTACTGGAGGGGATCTCCTACGAGCAGTACTTC. It yields the protein CASSLLEGISYEQYF. The variable domain in full, completed from reference TRBV7-9 and TRBJ2-7, reads DTGVSQNPRHKITKRGQNVTFRCDPISEHNRLYWYRQTLGQGPEFLTYFQNEAQLEKSRLLSDRFSAERPKGSFSTLEIQRTEQGDSAMYLCASSLLEGISYEQYFGPGTRLTVT.

A single count supports this clone. The rearrangement uses TRBV12-5 and TRBJ1-1, with unresolved D. The germline CDR1 and CDR2 sequences are LGHNT and FRNRAP. This CDR3 comprises 14 residues. V gave up 6 bases and J gave up 0 bases, with 11 bases separating them. DNA for the CDR3: TGTGCTAGTGGGGTATTACGGGTGAACACTGAAGCTTTCTTT. It yields the protein CASGVLRVNTEAFF.

The chain employs TRBV24-1 and TRBJ2-1; 7 bases fit TRBD2. The CDR3 length is 15 residues. The junction had 3 bases not matched to a gene; V was cut back by 1 base and J by 4 bases. Germline V gene sequence: CDR1 KGHDR, CDR2 SFDVKD. The CDR3 reads CATSDFPSGYNEQFF. The CDR3 DNA sequence: TGTGCCACCAGTGATTTCCCTAGCGGATACAATGAGCAGTTCTTC.

J is TRBJ1-6 and V is TRBV3-1 (or the pseudogene TRBV3-2), with 7 bases that match TRBD1. Germline values: CDR1 LGHDT, CDR2 YNNKEL (reference sequence). V lost 1 base and J lost 10; bases outside the gene matches: 4. The CDR3 covers 14 residues. The CDR3: CASSQGTGRSPLHF. In DNA, the CDR3 is TGTGCCAGCAGCCAAGGGACAGGTCGGTCACCCCTCCACTTT.

The chain uses TRBV5-4 and TRBJ2-1; D uncertain. Germline V lookup: CDR1 SGHNT, CDR2 YYREEE (reference sequence). CDR3 size: 13 residues. Between the trimmed V and J ends, which lost 4 bases and 1 base, there was a span of 6 bases. The CDR3 sequence is CASSRQSYNEQFF. CDR3 DNA sequence: TGTGCCAGCAGCCGACAATCCTACAATGAGCAGTTCTTC.